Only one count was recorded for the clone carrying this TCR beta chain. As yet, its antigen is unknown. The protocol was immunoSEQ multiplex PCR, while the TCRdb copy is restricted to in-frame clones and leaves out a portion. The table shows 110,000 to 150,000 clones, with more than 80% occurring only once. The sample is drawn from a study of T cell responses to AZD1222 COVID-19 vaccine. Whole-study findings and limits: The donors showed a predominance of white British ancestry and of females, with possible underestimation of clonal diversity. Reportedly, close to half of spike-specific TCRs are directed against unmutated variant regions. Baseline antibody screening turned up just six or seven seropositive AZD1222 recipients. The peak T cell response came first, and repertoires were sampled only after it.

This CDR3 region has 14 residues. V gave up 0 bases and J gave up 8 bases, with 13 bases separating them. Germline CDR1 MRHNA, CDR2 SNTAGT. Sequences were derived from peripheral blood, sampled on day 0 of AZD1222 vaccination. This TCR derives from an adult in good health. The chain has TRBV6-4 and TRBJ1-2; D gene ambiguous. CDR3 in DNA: TGTGCCAGCAGTGACTCGATGTCCGGGCGAGGCTACACCTTC. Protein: CASSDSMSGRGYTF.